The 3 T cell receptor beta chains below come from one sample, sequenced in a study of molecular identifiers for immune sequencing clone quantification. TCRdb re-called the PCR reads with MiXCR, one entry per CDR3 protein. The sample includes over 100,000 distinct CDR3 sequences, 35% seen only once; the top ten take 9% to 10%. Sequencing was done on a sample of naive CD8+ T cells from blood, with Jurkat cell RNA spiked in. Subset given: FACS-sorted CD8+CD4-CCR7+CD45RA+ naive T cells. These receptors were taken from a human donor in good health. Some libraries in this study had Jurkat cell RNA spiked in.

Comments on this clonotype: The CDR3 ends on some other residue instead of the conserved phenylalanine or tryptophan, so this is likely a read error. This chain uses TRBV20-1 with TRBJ2-7; unclear D gene. Germline values: CDR1 DFQATT, CDR2 SNEGSKA (reference sequence). V was pared by 7 bases and J by 3 bases, with 10 bases between. The CDR3 has 11 residues. CDR3 bases: TGCAGTGTAGAGGAACTCTACGAGCAGTACATC. Translated, it gives CSVEELYEQYI.

The gene calls are TRBV14 and TRBJ2-7, with 12 nucleotides matching TRBD1. Trimming cost V 4 bases and J 11 bases; bases outside gene matches: 12. There are 15 residues in the CDR3. The germline V gene encodes CDR1 SGHDN and CDR2 FVKESK. CDR3 in amino acids: CASSLSGTGGHNKYF. Written as DNA, the CDR3 is TGTGCCAGCAGCCTTTCGGGGACAGGGGGCCACAACAAGTACTTC.

This chain joins TRBV19 and TRBJ1-5; D unclear. The CDR3 is made up of 15 amino acids. Germline V lookup: CDR1 LNHDA, CDR2 SQIVND (reference sequence). Trimming took off 6 bases at V and 0 bases at J, with 12 bases between the two ends. This CDR3 is CASRQQQDSNQPQHF. In DNA, the CDR3 is TGTGCCAGTAGACAGCAGCAGGATAGCAATCAGCCCCAGCATTTT.